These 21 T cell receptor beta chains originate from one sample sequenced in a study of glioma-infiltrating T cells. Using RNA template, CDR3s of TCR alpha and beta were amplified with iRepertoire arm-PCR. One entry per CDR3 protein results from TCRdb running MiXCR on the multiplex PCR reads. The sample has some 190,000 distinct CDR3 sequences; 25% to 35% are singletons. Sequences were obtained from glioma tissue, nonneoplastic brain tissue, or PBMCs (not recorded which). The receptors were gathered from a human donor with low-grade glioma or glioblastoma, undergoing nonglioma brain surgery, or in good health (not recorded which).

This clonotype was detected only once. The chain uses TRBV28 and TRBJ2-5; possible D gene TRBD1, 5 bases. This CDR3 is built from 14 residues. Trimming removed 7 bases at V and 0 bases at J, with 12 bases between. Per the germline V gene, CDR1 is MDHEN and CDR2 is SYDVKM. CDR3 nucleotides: TGTGCCAGCAACCCGACAGTGGACCAAGAGACCCAGTACTTC. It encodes CASNPTVDQETQYF.

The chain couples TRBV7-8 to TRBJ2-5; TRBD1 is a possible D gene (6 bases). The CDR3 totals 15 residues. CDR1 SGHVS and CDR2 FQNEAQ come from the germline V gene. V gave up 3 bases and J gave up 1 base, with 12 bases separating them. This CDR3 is CASSFGPGVQETQYF. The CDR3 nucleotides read TGTGCCAGCAGCTTCGGCCCAGGGGTCCAAGAGACCCAGTACTTC.

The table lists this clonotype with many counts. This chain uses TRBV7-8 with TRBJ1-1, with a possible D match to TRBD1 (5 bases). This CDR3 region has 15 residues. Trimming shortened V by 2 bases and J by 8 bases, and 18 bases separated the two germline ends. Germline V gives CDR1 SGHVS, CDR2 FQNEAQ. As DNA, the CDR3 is TGTGCCAGCAGCTTATTTAGTGGGACGGACCTAGAAGCTTTCTTT. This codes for CASSLFSGTDLEAFF.

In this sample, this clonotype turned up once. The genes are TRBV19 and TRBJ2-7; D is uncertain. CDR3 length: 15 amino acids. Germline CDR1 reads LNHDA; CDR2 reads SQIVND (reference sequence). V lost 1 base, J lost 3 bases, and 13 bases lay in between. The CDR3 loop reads CASSIGSKTNYEQYF. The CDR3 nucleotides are TGTGCCAGTAGTATAGGGAGTAAGACGAACTACGAGCAGTACTTC.

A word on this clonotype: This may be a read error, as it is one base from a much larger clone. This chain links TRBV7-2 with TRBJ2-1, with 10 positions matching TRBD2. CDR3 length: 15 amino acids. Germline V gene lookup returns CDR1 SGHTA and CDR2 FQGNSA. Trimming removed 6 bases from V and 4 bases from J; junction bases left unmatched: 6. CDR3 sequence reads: CASRLTSGTYNEQFF. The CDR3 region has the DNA TGTGCCAGCAGATTAACTAGCGGGACATACAATGAGCAGTTCTTC. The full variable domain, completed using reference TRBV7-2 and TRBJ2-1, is GAGVSQSPSNKVTEKGKDVELRCDPISGHTALYWYRQSLGQGLEFLIYFQGNSAPDKSGLPSDRFSAERTGGSVSTLTIQRTQQEDSAVYLCASRLTSGTYNEQFFGPGTRLTVL.

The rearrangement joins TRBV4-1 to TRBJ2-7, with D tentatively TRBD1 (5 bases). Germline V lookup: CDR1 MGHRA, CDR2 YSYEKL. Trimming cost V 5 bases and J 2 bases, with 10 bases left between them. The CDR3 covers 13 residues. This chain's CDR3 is CASSIGHPYEQYF. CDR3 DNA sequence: TGCGCCAGCAGCATCGGACATCCCTACGAGCAGTACTTC.

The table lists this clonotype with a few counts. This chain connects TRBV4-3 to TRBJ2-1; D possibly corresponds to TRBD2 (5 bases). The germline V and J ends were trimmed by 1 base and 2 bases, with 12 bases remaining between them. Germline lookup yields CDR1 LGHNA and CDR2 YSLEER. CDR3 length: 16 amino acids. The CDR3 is CASSQVVRGPYNEQFF. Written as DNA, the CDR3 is TGCGCCAGCAGCCAAGTCGTACGCGGGCCCTACAATGAGCAGTTCTTC.

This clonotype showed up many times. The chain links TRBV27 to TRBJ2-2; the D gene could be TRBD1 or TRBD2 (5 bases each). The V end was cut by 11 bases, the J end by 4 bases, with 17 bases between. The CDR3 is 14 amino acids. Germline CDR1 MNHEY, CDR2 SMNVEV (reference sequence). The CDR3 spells CASWGRLSTGELFF. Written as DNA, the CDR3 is TGTGCCTCGTGGGGACGGCTCTCCACCGGGGAGCTGTTTTTT.

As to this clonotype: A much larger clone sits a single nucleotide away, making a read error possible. In DNA form, the CDR3 reads TGTGCCAGCAGCCCCTACACAGAGGTATTTTCACCCCTCCACTTT. Encoded protein: CASSPYTEVFSPLHF. This sequence joins TRBV3-1 and TRBJ1-6; D gene ambiguous. The V end lost 4 bases, the J end lost 9 bases, and 16 bases lay between the germline ends. The CDR3 is 15 residues long. The germline V gene has CDR1 LGHDT and CDR2 YNNKEL (reference sequence).

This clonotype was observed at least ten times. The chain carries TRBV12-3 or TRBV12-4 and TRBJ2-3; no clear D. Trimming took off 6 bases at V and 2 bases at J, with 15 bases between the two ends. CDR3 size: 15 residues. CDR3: CASSLGVLATDTQYF. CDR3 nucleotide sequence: TGTGCCAGCAGCCTCGGCGTCTTGGCCACAGATACGCAGTATTTT.

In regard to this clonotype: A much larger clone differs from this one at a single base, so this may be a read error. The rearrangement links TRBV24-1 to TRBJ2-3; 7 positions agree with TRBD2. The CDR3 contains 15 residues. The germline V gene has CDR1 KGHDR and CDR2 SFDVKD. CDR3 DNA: TGTGCCACCAGTGAAAGCGGGGCAAACACAGATACGGAGTATTTT. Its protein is CATSESGANTDTEYF.

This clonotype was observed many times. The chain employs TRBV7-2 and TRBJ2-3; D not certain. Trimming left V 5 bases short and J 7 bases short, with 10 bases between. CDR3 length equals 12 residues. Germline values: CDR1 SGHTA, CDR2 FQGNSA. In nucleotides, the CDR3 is TGTGCCAGCAGCCTGGACCTAAATACGCAGTATTTT. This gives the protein CASSLDLNTQYF. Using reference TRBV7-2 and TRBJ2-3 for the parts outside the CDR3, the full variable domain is GAGVSQSPSNKVTEKGKDVELRCDPISGHTALYWYRQSLGQGLEFLIYFQGNSAPDKSGLPSDRFSAERTGGSVSTLTIQRTQQEDSAVYLCASSLDLNTQYFGPGTRLTVL.

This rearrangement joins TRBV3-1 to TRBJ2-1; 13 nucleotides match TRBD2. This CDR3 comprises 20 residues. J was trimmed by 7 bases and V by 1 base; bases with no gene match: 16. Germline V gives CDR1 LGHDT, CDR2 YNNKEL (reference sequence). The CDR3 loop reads CASSQVVRTSGSVSGNEQFF. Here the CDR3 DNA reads TGTGCCAGCAGCCAAGTGGTAAGGACTAGCGGGAGTGTATCGGGGAATGAGCAGTTCTTC.

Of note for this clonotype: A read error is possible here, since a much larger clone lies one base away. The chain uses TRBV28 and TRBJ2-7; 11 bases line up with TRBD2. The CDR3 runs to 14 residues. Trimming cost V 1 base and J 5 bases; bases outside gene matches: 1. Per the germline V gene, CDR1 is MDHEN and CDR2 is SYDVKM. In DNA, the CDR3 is TGTGCCAGCAGTTTATTGACTAGCGGGAACGAGCAGTACTTC. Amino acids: CASSLLTSGNEQYF.

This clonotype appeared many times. The CDR3 DNA reads as TGTGCCAGCAGCACAAGCTCCTACGAGCAGTACTTC. Protein product: CASSTSSYEQYF. This sequence joins TRBV12-3 or TRBV12-4 and TRBJ2-7; D gene ambiguous. The V end lost 6 bases, the J end lost 0 bases, and 6 bases lay between the germline ends. The CDR3 has 12 residues.

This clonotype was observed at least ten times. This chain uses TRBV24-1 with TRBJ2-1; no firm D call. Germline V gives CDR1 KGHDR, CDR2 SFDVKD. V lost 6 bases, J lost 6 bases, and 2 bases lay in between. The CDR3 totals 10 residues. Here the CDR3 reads CATSSNEQFF. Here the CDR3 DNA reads TGTGCCACCAGTTCCAATGAGCAGTTCTTC.

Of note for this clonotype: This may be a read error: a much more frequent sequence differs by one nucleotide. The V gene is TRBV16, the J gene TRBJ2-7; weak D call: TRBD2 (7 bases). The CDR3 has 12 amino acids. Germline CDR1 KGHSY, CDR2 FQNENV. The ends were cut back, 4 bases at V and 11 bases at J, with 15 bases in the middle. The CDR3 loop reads CASSPLEGGEYF. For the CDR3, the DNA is TGTGCCAGCAGCCCACTCGAAGGGGGGGAGTACTTC.

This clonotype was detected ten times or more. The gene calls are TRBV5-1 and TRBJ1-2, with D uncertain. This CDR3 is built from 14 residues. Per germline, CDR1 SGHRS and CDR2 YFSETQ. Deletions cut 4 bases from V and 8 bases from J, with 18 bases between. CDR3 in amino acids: CASSVGAAGGGYTF. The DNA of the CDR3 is TGCGCCAGCAGCGTGGGTGCCGCAGGTGGGGGCTACACCTTC.

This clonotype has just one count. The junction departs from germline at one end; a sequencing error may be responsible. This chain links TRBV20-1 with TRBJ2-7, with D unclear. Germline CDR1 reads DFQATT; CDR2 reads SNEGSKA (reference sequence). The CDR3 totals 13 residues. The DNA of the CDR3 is TGCAGTGCTAGGGTAGACCGTAATTACGAACAGTACTTC. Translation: CSARVDRNYEQYF.

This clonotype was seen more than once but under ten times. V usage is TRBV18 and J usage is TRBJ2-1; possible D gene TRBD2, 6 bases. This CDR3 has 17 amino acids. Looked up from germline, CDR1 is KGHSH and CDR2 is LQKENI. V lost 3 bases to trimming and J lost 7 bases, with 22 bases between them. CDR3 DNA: TGTGCCAGCTCACCTTTAATTCTAGCGACCAAAGGTAATGAGCAGTTCTTC. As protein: CASSPLILATKGNEQFF.

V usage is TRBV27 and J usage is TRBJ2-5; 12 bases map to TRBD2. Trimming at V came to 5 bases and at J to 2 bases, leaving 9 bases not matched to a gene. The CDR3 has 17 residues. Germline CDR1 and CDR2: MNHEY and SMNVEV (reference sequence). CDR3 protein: CASSATAGTSGQETQYF. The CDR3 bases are TGTGCCAGCAGTGCAACCGCCGGGACTAGCGGGCAAGAGACCCAGTACTTC.